These 26 T cell receptor beta chains were sequenced from one sample in a study of vaccination and CD4 T cells after COVID-19. Sample treatment: roughly 11-day PBMC culture with coronavirus spike peptide pools or control peptides (ViraFEST assay). Their antigens remain unidentified. At the Johns Hopkins FTIC core, DNA taken from cultured CD4+ T cells was sequenced by way of the Oncomine TCR Beta short-read assay. TCRdb processed the PCR reads anew with MiXCR; each CDR3 protein has one entry. The sample carries tens of thousands of distinct CDR3 sequences, over 55% recorded once. Here the sequenced sample was CD4+ T cells from blood, cultured in vitro, taken after SARS-CoV-2 vaccination. The receptors were gathered from a human donor who received a COVID-19 vaccine.

This clonotype was picked up a small number of times. The chain joins TRBV12-3 or TRBV12-4 to TRBJ2-5; tentatively, D is TRBD1 (5 bases). The CDR3 consists of 15 residues. V dropped 0 bases and J dropped 2 bases, with 10 bases sitting between them. CDR3 nucleotide sequence: TGTGCCAGCAGTTTAGCGTCGACAGCTCAAGAGACCCAGTACTTC. Amino acids: CASSLASTAQETQYF.

The V gene is TRBV6-1, the J gene TRBJ1-2; 10 nucleotides align to TRBD1. Trimming cost V 8 bases and J 5 bases; bases outside gene matches: 5. The CDR3 runs to 13 residues. CDR1 MNHNS and CDR2 SASEGT come from the germline V gene. Here the CDR3 reads CASRRTGGYGYTF. CDR3 DNA: TGTGCCAGCCGCAGGACAGGGGGGTATGGCTACACCTTC.

The J gene is TRBJ1-1, the V gene TRBV18, with 8 bases matching TRBD1. The CDR3 has 20 residues. The ends lost 3 bases at V and 0 bases at J; junction bases unmatched: 18. Germline lookup yields CDR1 KGHSH and CDR2 LQKENI. CDR3: CASSPPSIPGQVGVNTEAFF. CDR3 in DNA: TGTGCCAGCTCACCTCCATCTATCCCGGGACAGGTAGGGGTGAACACTGAAGCTTTCTTT. The full variable domain, with the rest looked up from reference TRBV18 and TRBJ1-1, is NAGVMQNPRHLVRRRGQEARLRCSPMKGHSHVYWYRQLPEEGLKFMVYLQKENIIDESGMPKERFSAEFPKEGPSILRIQQVVRGDSAAYFCASSPPSIPGQVGVNTEAFFGQGTRLTVV.

This chain uses TRBV10-2 with TRBJ1-2, with D possibly TRBD1 on 5 matching bases. V shed 7 bases and J shed 7 bases, with 19 bases lying between them. Germline CDR1 and CDR2: WSHSY and SAAADI. CDR3 length equals 14 residues. The DNA for the CDR3 is TGCGCCAGCAATAATCAGGGCGGGGTTGTTGGCTACACCTTC. Protein product: CASNNQGGVVGYTF.

The rearrangement uses TRBV20-1 and TRBJ2-1; weak D call: TRBD2 (5 bases). V lost 0 bases, J lost 6 bases, and 9 bases lay in between. Germline V gene data show CDR1 as DFQATT and CDR2 as SNEGSKA (reference sequence). The CDR3 has 13 amino acids. This chain's CDR3 is CSARDPSLNEQFF. The CDR3 DNA reads as TGCAGTGCTAGAGATCCTAGCCTCAATGAGCAGTTCTTC.

This clonotype was detected a few times. The CDR3 is CATSVINQPQHF. The CDR3 region has the DNA TGTGCCACCAGCGTTATAAATCAGCCCCAGCATTTT. The rearrangement uses TRBV15 and TRBJ1-5, with unresolved D. Trimming removed 5 bases at V and 4 bases at J, with 6 bases between. CDR3 size: 12 residues. Germline V CDR1 and CDR2: LNHNV, YYDKDF (reference sequence).

The rearrangement links TRBV6-1 to TRBJ2-3, with 7 bases aligning to TRBD2. With V trimmed by 9 bases and J by 1 base, 7 bases remained unmatched. The CDR3 totals 14 residues. The V gene's germline CDR1 is MNHNS and CDR2 SASEGT. This CDR3 reads CASQSSGGTDTQYF. The DNA of the CDR3 is TGTGCCAGTCAATCCAGCGGGGGCACAGATACGCAGTATTTT.

The table lists this clonotype with a few counts. V and J are TRBV7-8 and TRBJ1-1; 8 bases line up with TRBD1. V shed 3 bases, J shed 4 bases, and the junction held 4 bases outside the gene matches. Germline V CDR1 and CDR2: SGHVS, FQNEAQ. There are 14 residues in the CDR3. The CDR3 DNA reads as TGTGCCAGCAGCTTGGACAGGGTCGTCACTGAAGCTTTCTTT. Protein sequence: CASSLDRVVTEAFF.

The chain employs TRBV27 and TRBJ2-6; D may be TRBD2 (6 bases). The CDR3 totals 16 residues. With 0 bases removed from V and 1 base from J, the gap between germline ends came to 7 bases. Germline V gene data show CDR1 as MNHEY and CDR2 as SMNVEV (reference sequence). The CDR3 loop is CASSLSRGSGANVLTF. In nucleotides, the CDR3 is TGTGCCAGCAGTTTATCGCGGGGATCTGGGGCCAACGTCCTGACTTTC.

This chain links TRBV20-1 with TRBJ2-3, with D possibly being TRBD1 (5 bases). With 4 bases removed from V and 4 bases from J, the gap between germline ends came to 6 bases. The CDR3 consists of 11 residues. The germline V gene has CDR1 DFQATT and CDR2 SNEGSKA (reference sequence). CDR3 sequence (DNA): TGCAGTGCTAAGACAGCAGATACGCAGTATTTT. Protein product: CSAKTADTQYF.

The chain uses TRBV12-3 or TRBV12-4 and TRBJ2-2; 11 nucleotides agree with TRBD2. V shed 10 bases and J 4 bases; nucleotides not matched to a gene: 8. The CDR3 runs to 15 residues. CDR3 sequence: CAIASGGPGTGELFF. The CDR3 DNA reads TGTGCCATCGCTAGCGGGGGGCCGGGCACCGGGGAGCTGTTTTTT.

In its sample, this clonotype was seen a few times. The chain uses TRBV11-3 and TRBJ1-6; D is uncertain. The germline CDR1 and CDR2 sequences are SGHNT and YENEEA. The CDR3 spans 14 residues. Trimming stripped 5 bases from V and 14 bases from J, with 19 bases between. CDR3 bases: TGTGCCAGCAGCCATTGGGATGGGGAAGTCACCCTCCACTTT. Protein product: CASSHWDGEVTLHF. The full variable domain, in which reference TRBV11-3 and TRBJ1-6 provide the parts outside the CDR3, is EAGVVQSPRYKIIEKKQPVAFWCNPISGHNTLYWYLQNLGQGPELLIRYENEEAVDDSQLPKDRFSAERLKGVDSTLKIQPAELGDSAVYLCASSHWDGEVTLHFGNGTRLTVT.

The chain has TRBV7-6 and TRBJ2-2; D might be TRBD1 (5 bases). V was cut by 0 bases and J by 4 bases, with 9 bases left in between. CDR1 and CDR2 from the germline V gene are SGHVS and FNYEAQ. The CDR3 is made up of 15 amino acids. The CDR3 spells CASSLAGARTGELFF. The CDR3 bases are TGTGCCAGCAGCTTAGCAGGGGCGCGCACCGGGGAGCTGTTTTTT.

This clonotype was seen a single time. V is TRBV10-1 and J is TRBJ2-5, with D perhaps matching TRBD2 (6 bases). Germline CDR1 is WNHNN and CDR2 is SYGVQD (reference sequence). The CDR3 length is 14 residues. V gave up 2 bases and J gave up 2 bases, with 9 bases separating them. The CDR3 DNA reads as TGCGCCAGCAGTGAGGGAGGGGATCAAGAGACCCAGTACTTC. It translates to CASSEGGDQETQYF.

The rearrangement uses TRBV5-5 and TRBJ2-1, with D perhaps TRBD1 (5 bases). Germline loops: CDR1 SGHKS, CDR2 YYEKEE (reference sequence). This CDR3 has 14 amino acids. V lost 4 bases and J lost 9, with 17 bases in between. CDR3 DNA: TGTGCCAGCAGCCCCAGGGTTGTGGCAATTGAGCAGTTCTTC. This codes for CASSPRVVAIEQFF.

This clonotype was counted a few times. The J gene is TRBJ2-5, the V gene TRBV7-2; TRBD2 matches 13 bases. This CDR3 is built from 15 residues. Per germline, CDR1 SGHTA and CDR2 FQGNSA. J lost 4 bases, V lost 5 bases, and 4 bases had no gene match. The CDR3 region is CASSPWTSGGETQYF. CDR3 in DNA: TGTGCCAGCAGCCCCTGGACTAGCGGGGGAGAGACCCAGTACTTC. Full variable domain (remainder filled in from reference TRBV7-2 and TRBJ2-5): GAGVSQSPSNKVTEKGKDVELRCDPISGHTALYWYRQSLGQGLEFLIYFQGNSAPDKSGLPSDRFSAERTGGSVSTLTIQRTQQEDSAVYLCASSPWTSGGETQYFGPGTRLLVL.

The chain carries TRBV19 and TRBJ2-5, with TRBD2 identical over 11 bases. V lost 3 bases, J lost 2 bases, and 8 bases stayed unmatched. Germline V gives CDR1 LNHDA, CDR2 SQIVND (reference sequence). This CDR3 region has 17 residues. In nucleotides, the CDR3 is TGTGCCAGTAGTATGGGGGCTAGCGGGGGGTTTCAAGAGACCCAGTACTTC. It encodes CASSMGASGGFQETQYF.

V is TRBV7-9 and J is TRBJ1-5, with unresolved D. The V gene's germline CDR1 is SEHNR and CDR2 FQNEAQ (reference sequence). The V end lost 0 bases, the J end lost 3 bases, and 6 bases lay between the germline ends. The CDR3 runs 14 residues. CDR3 sequence reads: CASSLAGHNQPQHF. The CDR3 DNA sequence: TGTGCCAGCAGCTTAGCAGGGCACAATCAGCCCCAGCATTTT.

This clonotype was recorded a few times. This rearrangement joins TRBV20-1 to TRBJ2-6; D possibly matches TRBD1 or TRBD2 (6 bases each). Germline V gene sequence: CDR1 DFQATT, CDR2 SNEGSKA (reference sequence). The CDR3 consists of 16 residues. V lost 3 bases and J 2 bases, leaving 14 bases between the germline ends. The CDR3 protein is CSASNTGAPGANVLTF. The CDR3 DNA follows: TGCAGTGCTAGTAACACGGGGGCGCCTGGGGCCAACGTCCTGACTTTC.

V usage is TRBV19 and J usage is TRBJ2-1, with 9 bases fitting TRBD1. The germline gives CDR1 LNHDA, CDR2 SQIVND (reference sequence). This CDR3 is built from 16 residues. V shed 3 bases, J shed 4 bases, and the junction held 7 bases outside the gene matches. The CDR3 reads CASSMGTGQGYNEQFF. CDR3 nucleotides: TGTGCCAGTAGTATGGGGACGGGACAGGGTTACAATGAGCAGTTCTTC.

V gene TRBV20-1 combines with J gene TRBJ1-1; D perhaps matches TRBD1 (5 bases). V lost 5 bases and J 5 bases, leaving 12 bases between the germline ends. The CDR3 is made up of 12 amino acids. CDR1 and CDR2 (germline): DFQATT, SNEGSKA (reference sequence). CDR3 nucleotide sequence: TGCAGTGCTCGGGGGGGGTTGACTGAAGCTTTCTTT. Translation: CSARGGLTEAFF.

The chain has TRBV5-1 and TRBJ2-3; D is unclear. The germline V gene has CDR1 SGHRS and CDR2 YFSETQ. V lost 7 bases and J 0 bases, leaving 9 bases between the germline ends. The CDR3 totals 13 residues. The CDR3 DNA is TGCGCCAGCTGTAGGCGTAGCACAGATACGCAGTATTTT. It translates to CASCRRSTDTQYF.

This sequence joins TRBV20-1 and TRBJ2-1; D may be TRBD1 or TRBD2 (5 bases each). This CDR3 is 13 amino acids long. The V gene lost 1 base and the J gene lost 9 bases, with 13 bases spanning the gap. Looked up from germline, CDR1 is DFQATT and CDR2 is SNEGSKA (reference sequence). The chain's CDR3 is CSARGGPEGEQFF. The CDR3 nucleotides are TGCAGTGCTAGAGGGGGCCCCGAGGGTGAGCAGTTCTTC.

The V gene is TRBV20-1, the J gene TRBJ2-7, with 7 bases identical to TRBD1. Unmatched junction bases numbered 7, after V lost 5 bases and J lost 3 bases. This CDR3 has 13 amino acids. Germline values: CDR1 DFQATT, CDR2 SNEGSKA (reference sequence). The CDR3 region has the DNA TGCAGTGCTTATACAGGGGCCAACTACGAGCAGTACTTC. Its protein product is CSAYTGANYEQYF.

The genes are TRBV5-4 and TRBJ1-5; D call uncertain. CDR3 length: 14 amino acids. Germline CDR1 SGHNT, CDR2 YYREEE (reference sequence). Trimming took 4 bases from V and 3 from J, leaving 11 bases between them. CDR3 DNA: TGTGCCAGCAGCAAGGACTTAGCCAATCAGCCCCAGCATTTT. It specifies CASSKDLANQPQHF.

This clonotype was seen once. The J gene is TRBJ1-5, the V gene TRBV19; 8 bases agree with TRBD1. Per germline, CDR1 LNHDA and CDR2 SQIVND (reference sequence). Trimming cost V 2 bases and J 3 bases; bases outside gene matches: 9. The CDR3 sequence is 17 residues long. CDR3 amino acids: CASSIWAGGEHNQPQHF. CDR3 bases: TGTGCCAGTAGTATATGGGCAGGGGGCGAACACAATCAGCCCCAGCATTTT.